The 24 T cell receptor beta chains presented below share a single source sample, sequenced in a study of regulatory T cells in long-lasting Graves disease. Time point specified: persistent/refractory GD, antithyroid drugs over 5 years with positive TRAb. The authors made the TCR library using RNA they extracted from PBMCs. To make TCR beta libraries, researchers used iRepertoire HTBI primers and Arm-PCR of CDR3 regions. Each CDR3 protein is one row after TCRdb ran MiXCR on the multiplex PCR reads. Of about 470,000 distinct CDR3 sequences listed, around 20% were seen once; the top ten hold 7.8%. The material sequenced was peripheral blood mononuclear cells (PBMCs), taken when the disease was refractory, from a patient treated with antithyroid drugs. The receptors originated from a female donor with Graves disease.

Points on this clonotype: This clone may be a read error of a much larger clone one base away. The missing conserved phenylalanine or tryptophan at the end of this CDR3 makes a read error likely. This rearrangement joins TRBV7-9 to TRBJ2-4; TRBD1 matches at 7 bases. Germline CDR1 is SEHNR and CDR2 is FQNEAQ (reference sequence). The V gene end was trimmed by 5 bases and the J gene end by 8 bases; junction bases not matched to a gene: 12. The CDR3 sequence is 15 residues long. CDR3 protein: CASSLPTGTVDIQYY. In DNA, the CDR3 is TGTGCCAGCAGCCTTCCGACAGGGACGGTAGACATTCAGTACTAC.

CDR3 residues: CAISGTSGRSEQYF. CDR3 nucleotides: TGTGCCATCAGTGGGACTAGCGGGAGGAGCGAGCAGTACTTC. J is TRBJ2-7 and V is TRBV10-3, with 14 bases that match TRBD2. The V segment lost 4 bases and the J segment 6 bases; nucleotides outside the gene matches: 2. The CDR3 totals 14 residues. Per the germline V gene, CDR1 is ENHRY and CDR2 is SYGVKD.

This clonotype was recorded many times. The chain is built from TRBV6-1 and TRBJ1-5; D is unclear. Trimming cost V 7 bases and J 1 base, with 17 bases left between them. The CDR3 is 16 residues long. Germline V gene sequence: CDR1 MNHNS, CDR2 SASEGT. Written as DNA, the CDR3 is TGTGCCAGCACCGAGGAGGGTCGGTGGAGCAATCAGCCCCAGCATTTT. It is translated as CASTEEGRWSNQPQHF.

In its sample, this clonotype was seen many times. The rearrangement joins TRBV2 to TRBJ2-7, with D possibly matching TRBD1 (5 bases). V shed 4 bases and J shed 2 bases, with 9 bases lying between them. Germline loops: CDR1 SNHLY, CDR2 FYNNEI. The CDR3 runs to 13 residues. In DNA form, the CDR3 reads TGTGCCAGCAGTGGGACAAATACCTACGAGCAGTACTTC. Encoded protein: CASSGTNTYEQYF.

This clonotype has ten or more counts. The chain links TRBV27 to TRBJ1-1, with TRBD1 as a possible D gene (5 bases). CDR1 and CDR2 (germline): MNHEY, SMNVEV (reference sequence). This CDR3 comprises 14 residues. V was shortened by 3 bases and J by 4 bases, with 12 bases between the two germline ends. CDR3: CASSLGPEGTEAFF. The CDR3, as DNA: TGTGCCAGCAGTTTGGGGCCCGAAGGCACTGAAGCTTTCTTT.

This clonotype was seen only a few times. This chain links TRBV12-3 or TRBV12-4 with TRBJ2-1; possible D gene TRBD2, 5 bases. The V end was cut by 3 bases, the J end by 6 bases, with 12 bases between. The length of the CDR3 is 14 residues. For the CDR3, the DNA is TGTGCCAGCAGTTTGCGAGCTCGGGGCAATGAGCAGTTCTTC. This translates into CASSLRARGNEQFF.

This clonotype was counted many times. The rearrangement uses TRBV7-2 and TRBJ2-5, with 7 bases fitting TRBD1. The CDR3 has 15 amino acids. V lost 4 bases, J lost 2 bases, and 7 bases stayed unmatched. CDR1 SGHTA and CDR2 FQGNSA come from the germline V gene. The CDR3 region has the DNA TGTGCCAGCAGCTCCACAGGGGTGGGTCAAGAGACCCAGTACTTC. Amino acids: CASSSTGVGQETQYF. Full variable domain (outside the CDR3, taken from reference TRBV7-2 and TRBJ2-5): GAGVSQSPSNKVTEKGKDVELRCDPISGHTALYWYRQSLGQGLEFLIYFQGNSAPDKSGLPSDRFSAERTGGSVSTLTIQRTQQEDSAVYLCASSSTGVGQETQYFGPGTRLLVL.

This clonotype was seen many times. V usage is TRBV11-2 and J usage is TRBJ2-7; D tentatively reads TRBD1 or TRBD2 (5 bases each). The CDR3 covers 15 residues. The V gene's germline CDR1 is SGHAT and CDR2 FQNNGV. V was pared by 5 bases and J by 0 bases, with 14 bases between. This CDR3 is CASSTGPYSSYEQYF. CDR3 sequence (DNA): TGTGCCAGCAGCACGGGACCTTACAGCTCCTACGAGCAGTACTTC.

This clonotype was counted only a few times. The genes are TRBV5-6 and TRBJ1-2; 8 positions agree with TRBD1. CDR1 is SGHDT, CDR2 YYEEEE, per germline. The CDR3 runs to 16 residues. V dropped 6 bases and J dropped 2; count of bases not matched to a gene: 12. CDR3 sequence reads: CASTPRETGANYGYTF. The DNA of the CDR3 is TGTGCCAGCACCCCCCGGGAGACAGGGGCCAACTATGGCTACACCTTC.

The chain links TRBV7-9 to TRBJ2-7; TRBD1 aligns across 7 bases. V was pared by 0 bases and J by 0 bases, with 2 bases of the junction left unmatched. Per the germline V gene, CDR1 is SEHNR and CDR2 is FQNEAQ (reference sequence). The CDR3 runs 15 residues. The CDR3 DNA reads as TGTGCCAGCAGCTTAGCGCAGGGGGTCTCCTACGAGCAGTACTTC. Translated, it gives CASSLAQGVSYEQYF.

This clonotype was counted at least ten times. This rearrangement joins TRBV28 to TRBJ2-1; D is perhaps TRBD2 (5 bases). V was clipped by 2 bases and J by 7 bases, with 6 bases between them. Germline CDR1 MDHEN, CDR2 SYDVKM. The CDR3 length is 12 residues. The CDR3 DNA reads as TGTGCCAGCAGTTTAGGGAGTAATGAGCAGTTCTTC. It yields the protein CASSLGSNEQFF.

The chain uses TRBV10-3 and TRBJ1-2; D gene unclear. This CDR3 region has 12 residues. Looked up from germline, CDR1 is ENHRY and CDR2 is SYGVKD. Trimming pared 4 bases from V and 3 bases from J, leaving 6 bases between. The CDR3 DNA reads TGTGCCATCAGTGCCCGGGACTATGGCTACACCTTC. Protein sequence: CAISARDYGYTF.

This clonotype was found a few times. V gene TRBV3-1 combines with J gene TRBJ2-7, with TRBD2 matching over 7 bases. Trimming removed 4 bases from V and 6 bases from J; junction bases left unmatched: 6. This CDR3 contains 13 residues. Germline lookup yields CDR1 LGHDT and CDR2 YNNKEL (reference sequence). In DNA, the CDR3 is TGTGCCAGCAGCCTTGTAAGCGGGATCGAGCAGTACTTC. Translated, it gives CASSLVSGIEQYF.

This clonotype has only a few counts. CDR3 nucleotide sequence: TGTGCCAGCAGTTACAAGGGGGCCGGGGAGCTGTTTTTT. This gives the protein CASSYKGAGELFF. V gene TRBV6-5 combines with J gene TRBJ2-2; D may be TRBD1 (6 bases). The germline gives CDR1 MNHEY, CDR2 SVGAGI. This CDR3 region has 13 residues. V shed 2 bases and J shed 6 bases, with 7 bases lying between them.

Only a few counts were recorded for this clonotype. The chain joins TRBV29-1 to TRBJ2-5; tentatively, D is TRBD2 (7 bases). The CDR3 totals 12 residues. CDR1 and CDR2 from the germline V gene are SQVTM and ANQGSEA. This CDR3 is CNVFGGPETQYF. CDR3 sequence (DNA): TGCAACGTCTTCGGGGGGCCGGAGACCCAGTACTTC.

This clonotype was found many times. The V call is TRBV6-2 or TRBV6-3, the J call TRBJ2-7; possibly TRBD2 for D (5 bases). This CDR3 has 17 amino acids. Germline assignment: CDR1 MNHEY and CDR2 SVGEGT. Trimming stripped 0 bases from V and 1 base from J, with 16 bases between. The CDR3 spells CASSYSASAPGSYEQYF. As DNA, the CDR3 is TGTGCCAGCAGTTACTCGGCATCGGCTCCGGGATCCTACGAGCAGTACTTC.

This clonotype showed up just a few times. V gene TRBV7-9 combines with J gene TRBJ2-7, with a weak D call TRBD1 (5 bases). The CDR3 spans 13 residues. The germline V and J ends were trimmed by 11 bases and 5 bases, with 19 bases remaining between them. Germline CDR1 reads SEHNR; CDR2 reads FQNEAQ (reference sequence). The chain's CDR3 is CAAVLLAGNEQYF. DNA of the CDR3: TGTGCCGCGGTTCTTCTGGCAGGGAACGAGCAGTACTTC.

This clonotype was counted many times. This chain connects TRBV28 to TRBJ1-5; D gene uncertain. V lost 6 bases and J lost 3, with 18 bases in between. This CDR3 comprises 16 residues. Per the germline V gene, CDR1 is MDHEN and CDR2 is SYDVKM. The CDR3 loop is CASSRVTSLDNQPQHF. The CDR3 DNA follows: TGTGCCAGCAGCCGGGTGACGAGTTTGGACAATCAGCCCCAGCATTTT.

This clonotype has ten or more counts. The V gene is TRBV28, the J gene TRBJ1-4; D call uncertain. CDR3 length: 11 amino acids. V was trimmed by 7 bases and J by 8 bases, leaving 8 bases between them. Looked up from germline, CDR1 is MDHEN and CDR2 is SYDVKM. CDR3 amino acids: CASTGPEKLFF. The CDR3 bases are TGTGCCAGCACTGGGCCCGAAAAACTGTTTTTT.

This clonotype was recorded many times. The rearrangement joins TRBV12-3 or TRBV12-4 to TRBJ1-2, with 8 bases that match TRBD1. This CDR3 contains 15 residues. V gave up 6 bases and J gave up 2 bases; unmatched junction bases: 8. CDR3 nucleotide sequence: TGTGCCAGCAGGGATACGGACAGGGACAACTATGGCTACACCTTC. Translating it yields CASRDTDRDNYGYTF.

This clonotype was seen many times. The CDR3 is CASSYIGSDTQYF. DNA for the CDR3: TGTGCCAGCAGCTATATAGGGTCAGATACGCAGTATTTT. The chain uses TRBV3-1 and TRBJ2-3; D call uncertain. V was trimmed by 5 bases and J by 4 bases, leaving 10 bases between them. The CDR3 is 13 amino acids. The germline gives CDR1 LGHDT, CDR2 YNNKEL (reference sequence).

This clonotype was recorded a few times. The chain employs TRBV5-1 and TRBJ1-1; 9 nucleotides agree with TRBD1. The V gene's germline CDR1 is SGHRS and CDR2 YFSETQ. This CDR3 contains 13 residues. V trimming: 7 bases; J trimming: 11 bases; junction bases outside the gene matches: 12. The CDR3 nucleotides are TGCGCCAGCGGAAAGGACCGGGACAGGGCGGCTTTCTTT. Its translation is CASGKDRDRAAFF.

This clonotype was recorded many times. The CDR3 protein is CASSFKTGKNTEAFF. The CDR3 nucleotides read TGTGCCAGTAGTTTTAAAACCGGGAAGAACACTGAAGCTTTCTTT. This sequence joins TRBV19 and TRBJ1-1; D not resolved. V was trimmed by 5 bases and J by 1 base, leaving 14 bases between them. This CDR3 region has 15 residues. Per germline, CDR1 LNHDA and CDR2 SQIVND (reference sequence).

J is TRBJ2-2 and V is TRBV19; no clear D gene. This CDR3 has 13 amino acids. With 8 bases removed from V and 0 bases from J, the gap between germline ends came to 7 bases. Germline V gene data show CDR1 as LNHDA and CDR2 as SQIVND (reference sequence). The CDR3 nucleotides are TGTGCCAGTTTCCGGACGAACACCGGGGAGCTGTTTTTT. Translation: CASFRTNTGELFF.